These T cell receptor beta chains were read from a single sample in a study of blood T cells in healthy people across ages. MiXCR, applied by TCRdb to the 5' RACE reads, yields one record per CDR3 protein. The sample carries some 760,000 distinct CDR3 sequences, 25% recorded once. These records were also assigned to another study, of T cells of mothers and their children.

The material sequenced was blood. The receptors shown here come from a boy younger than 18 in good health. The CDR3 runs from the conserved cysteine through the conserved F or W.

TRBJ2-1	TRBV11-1	CASSYDSNNEQFF
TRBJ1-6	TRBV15	CATSRKRGDSPLHF
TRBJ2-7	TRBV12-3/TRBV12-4	CASSYGGRDIEDF
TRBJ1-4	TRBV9	CASSGPIEKLFF
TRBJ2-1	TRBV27	CATATSTEQFF
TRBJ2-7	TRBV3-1	CASSQDGRTGSYEQYF
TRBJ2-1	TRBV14	CASSQEVYSYNEQFF
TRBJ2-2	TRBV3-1	CASSQEYVETSGSFVGELFF
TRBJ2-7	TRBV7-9	CASSTGTDPYEQYF
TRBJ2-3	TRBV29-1	CSVAGSGGVADTQYF
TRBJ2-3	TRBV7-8	CASSQAAGGGSDTQYF
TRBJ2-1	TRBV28	CASSLDPGQVSF
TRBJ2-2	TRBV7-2	CASSLERTSGRRTGELFF
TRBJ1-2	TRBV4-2	CASSQEEAEPESYTF
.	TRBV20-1	CSARLNEQFF
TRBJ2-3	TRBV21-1	CASSNDRLIRDTQYF
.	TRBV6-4	CASSDWAGTYEQYF
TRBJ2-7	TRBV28	CASTRIGGQTYEQYF
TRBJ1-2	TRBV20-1	CSARGSTYGYTF